These 10 T cell receptor beta chains originate from one sample sequenced in a study of OX40 agonist ivuxolimab in advanced cancers. TCRdb's copy holds only in-frame clones and misses some; the assay was immunoSEQ multiplex PCR. Of 15,000 to 20,000 clones listed, approximately 81% are singletons. The source material was CD4+ or CD8+ T cells sorted from blood, sampled in a trial of the OX40 agonist ivuxolimab. The receptor source for this set is an adult with an advanced solid tumor such as melanoma, head and neck, liver or kidney cancer.

J is TRBJ2-1 and V is TRBV19, with no clear D. The germline CDR1 and CDR2 sequences are LNHDA and SQIVND (reference sequence). V was pared by 3 bases and J by 0 bases, with 9 bases between. The CDR3 consists of 15 residues. This CDR3 reads CASSMTASSYNEQFF. CDR3 DNA: TGTGCCAGTAGTATGACTGCGAGCTCCTACAATGAGCAGTTCTTC.

The sample holds one count of this clone. V and J are TRBV28 and TRBJ2-7; D may be TRBD1 (6 bases). V dropped 8 bases and J dropped 0 bases, with 11 bases sitting between them. Germline values: CDR1 MDHEN, CDR2 SYDVKM. This CDR3 is built from 13 residues. The CDR3 reads CASGGLISYEQYF. Written as DNA, the CDR3 is TGTGCCAGCGGGGGCCTGATCTCCTACGAGCAGTACTTC.

As concerns this clone: A much larger clone differs from this one at a single base, so this may be a read error. The chain is built from TRBV5-1 and TRBJ1-1, with 8 bases lining up with TRBD1. The ends lost 4 bases at V and 1 base at J; junction bases unmatched: 3. This CDR3 is built from 14 residues. CDR1 and CDR2 from the germline V gene are SGHRS and YFSETQ. CDR3 DNA: TGCGCCAGCAGCCCAGGACAGGGGAACACTGAAGCTTTCTTT. Its protein is CASSPGQGNTEAFF.

This clone was seen a few times. The chain recombines TRBV4-1 with TRBJ1-2; 7 bases are shared with TRBD1. Trimming removed 3 bases from V and 2 bases from J; junction bases left unmatched: 9. Germline loops: CDR1 MGHRA, CDR2 YSYEKL. The CDR3 sequence is 16 residues long. CDR3 sequence: CASSQLPGQTNYGYTF. CDR3 DNA sequence: TGCGCCAGCAGCCAGCTACCGGGACAGACGAACTATGGCTACACCTTC.

V and J are TRBV28 and TRBJ1-6; 9 nucleotides line up with TRBD1. Trimming cost V 7 bases and J 8 bases; bases outside gene matches: 9. CDR1 and CDR2 from the germline V gene are MDHEN and SYDVKM. This CDR3 spans 15 amino acids. DNA of the CDR3: TGTGCCAGCACCCCTAGGGGACAGGGCCATTCACCCCTCCACTTT. Translation gives CASTPRGQGHSPLHF.

The chain links TRBV15 to TRBJ2-7, with D uncertain. The V end was cut by 0 bases, the J end by 5 bases, with 8 bases between. Germline loops: CDR1 LNHNV, CDR2 YYDKDF (reference sequence). The length of the CDR3 is 13 residues. The CDR3 region is CATSRDRLDEQYF. The DNA of the CDR3 is TGTGCCACCAGCAGAGATCGTTTGGACGAGCAGTACTTC.

The V and J genes are TRBV5-1 and TRBJ2-3; D is unresolved. The CDR3 runs 15 residues. Germline loops: CDR1 SGHRS, CDR2 YFSETQ. Deletions cut 0 bases from V and 0 bases from J, with 8 bases between. The CDR3 region has the DNA TGCGCCAGCAGCTTGGAACACCTAAGCACAGATACGCAGTATTTT. Residues: CASSLEHLSTDTQYF.

The chain has TRBV14 and TRBJ2-1, with D perhaps TRBD2 (6 bases). Germline CDR1 SGHDN, CDR2 FVKESK. CDR3 size: 15 residues. Trimming took 3 bases from V and 2 from J, leaving 11 bases between them. The CDR3 reads CASSQPTRPYNEQFF. The CDR3 bases are TGTGCCAGCAGCCAGCCGACTAGACCCTACAATGAGCAGTTCTTC.

The rearrangement links TRBV7-3 to TRBJ2-3; 8 nucleotides align to TRBD2. CDR1 is SGHTA, CDR2 FQGTGA, per germline. V trimming: 5 bases; J trimming: 4 bases; junction bases outside the gene matches: 8. There are 15 residues in the CDR3. The CDR3 coding sequence is TGTGCCAGCAGCCCCGGGGGGGCTGGCGCAGATACGCAGTATTTT. Its protein is CASSPGGAGADTQYF.

The chain carries TRBV7-2 and TRBJ2-7; the D gene could be TRBD1 or TRBD2 (6 bases each). The V end was cut by 1 base, the J end by 1 base, with 11 bases between. The germline V gene has CDR1 SGHTA and CDR2 FQGNSA. The length of the CDR3 is 15 residues. CDR3 in DNA: TGTGCCAGCAGCTTAGAAGGGGGGCCGTCCTACGAGCAGTACTTC. Amino acid sequence: CASSLEGGPSYEQYF.